This TCR beta chain was documented in a study of CD8+ T cells in alopecia areata. Germline lookup yields CDR1 SNHLY and CDR2 FYNNEI. The germline V and J ends were trimmed by 5 bases and 6 bases, with 5 bases remaining between them. The CDR3 has 10 residues. It was cDNA, reverse transcribed from extracted RNA, that served as the sequencing template. The data were produced by immunoSEQ multiplex PCR, yet TCRdb's version contains in-frame clones alone and is incomplete. In the table there are 150,000 or so clones, more than 85% of which are singletons. General study findings and limits: Many of the expanded lesional clones endured in scalp and blood while on tofacitinib.

Treatment here: oral pan-JAK inhibitor, 5-10 mg twice daily. On this clone: Its antigen is unidentified.

Specimen: CD8+ T cells sorted from blood, collected at week 4, from a patient treated with tofacitinib. The TCR sequence derives from a human donor with alopecia areata. The chain uses TRBV2 and TRBJ2-7, with D hard to call. CDR3 region: CASSLGEQYF. The CDR3 DNA is TGTGCCAGCAGTCTGGGCGAGCAGTACTTC.